This entry lists 2 T cell receptor beta chains sequenced from one sample in a study of Ad26.COV2.S vaccination and SARS-CoV-2 variants. Treatment indicated: about 20 received Ad26.COV2.S at low or high dose, single or two shots; 5 received placebo; per-sample allocation not given. Sampling was performed 63 days after the first vaccine or placebo injection. The table came from immunoSEQ multiplex PCR; TCRdb's copy has only in-frame clones and leaves some out. The table lists 300,000 to 350,000 clones, 90% of them singletons, with about 5% in the top ten. The specimen comprised peripheral blood, sampled in a trial of Ad26.COV2.S vaccine versus placebo. The receptors come from a person between 18 and 60 years old who received the Ad26.COV2.S COVID-19 vaccine or a placebo.

The V and J genes are TRBV4-2 and TRBJ1-1, with D tentatively TRBD1 (6 bases). This CDR3 contains 16 residues. Trimming cost V 0 bases and J 0 bases, with 11 bases left between them. The germline V gene encodes CDR1 LGHNA and CDR2 YNFKEQ. The CDR3 reads CASSQEGGAMNTEAFF. The CDR3 coding sequence is TGTGCCAGCAGCCAAGAGGGGGGGGCGATGAACACTGAAGCTTTCTTT.

The chain is built from TRBV4-3 and TRBJ1-2; 9 nucleotides line up with TRBD1. The germline V gene encodes CDR1 LGHNA and CDR2 YSLEER. This CDR3 contains 19 residues. V lost 4 bases, J lost 4 bases, and 19 bases stayed unmatched. CDR3 sequence reads: CASSLSASSGTGHSYGYTF. The DNA for the CDR3 is TGCGCCAGCAGCCTTTCCGCCTCATCCGGGACAGGGCACAGCTATGGCTACACCTTC.